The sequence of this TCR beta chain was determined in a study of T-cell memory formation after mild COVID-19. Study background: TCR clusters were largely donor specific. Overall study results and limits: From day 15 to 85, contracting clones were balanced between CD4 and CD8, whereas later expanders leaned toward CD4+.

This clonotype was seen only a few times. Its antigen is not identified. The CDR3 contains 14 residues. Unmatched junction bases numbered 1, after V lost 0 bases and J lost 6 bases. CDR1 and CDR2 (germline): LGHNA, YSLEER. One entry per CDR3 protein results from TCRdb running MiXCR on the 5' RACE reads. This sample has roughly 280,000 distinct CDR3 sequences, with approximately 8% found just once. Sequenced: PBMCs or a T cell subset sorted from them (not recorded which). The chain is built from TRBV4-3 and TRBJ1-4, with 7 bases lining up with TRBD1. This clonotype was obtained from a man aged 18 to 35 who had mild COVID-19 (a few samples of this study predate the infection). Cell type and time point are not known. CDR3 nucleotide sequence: TGCGCCAGCAGCCAAGACAGGGGGTATGAAAAACTGTTTTTT. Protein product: CASSQDRGYEKLFF.